This T cell receptor beta chain was identified during a study of PD-1 blockade in classical Hodgkin lymphoma. Study-level background: Patients were infused with nivolumab 3 mg/kg every 2 weeks.

Study conclusions and caveats: Complete responders had baseline diversity similar to newly diagnosed patients. As was reported, newly diagnosed patients showed lower baseline TCR diversity than healthy donors did. CD4+ TCR diversity climbed significantly by C4D1, unlike CD8+ TCR diversity.

This clone turned up a few times. Its cognate antigen is unknown. Data came from immunoSEQ multiplex PCR; TCRdb stores just in-frame clones and leaves some out. The sample lists more than 90,000 clones, roughly 78% occurring once. Time point meaning: cycle 4 day 1 (C4D1), after less than seven weeks of nivolumab. Each of the patients experienced relapse following autologous stem cell transplantation, and their brentuximab vedotin exposure differed. This CDR3 is built from 14 residues. Trimming removed 5 bases from V and 6 bases from J; junction bases left unmatched: 4. Per the germline V gene, CDR1 is SNHLY and CDR2 is FYNNEI.

Specimen: peripheral blood mononuclear cells (PBMCs), collected before the fourth cycle of nivolumab. The clonotype was recovered from a human donor with classical Hodgkin lymphoma. The V gene is TRBV2, the J gene TRBJ1-5, with 10 nucleotides matching TRBD1. The CDR3 reads CASSLGQGRQPQHF. CDR3 DNA: TGTGCCAGCAGTCTGGGACAGGGGCGTCAGCCCCAGCATTTT.